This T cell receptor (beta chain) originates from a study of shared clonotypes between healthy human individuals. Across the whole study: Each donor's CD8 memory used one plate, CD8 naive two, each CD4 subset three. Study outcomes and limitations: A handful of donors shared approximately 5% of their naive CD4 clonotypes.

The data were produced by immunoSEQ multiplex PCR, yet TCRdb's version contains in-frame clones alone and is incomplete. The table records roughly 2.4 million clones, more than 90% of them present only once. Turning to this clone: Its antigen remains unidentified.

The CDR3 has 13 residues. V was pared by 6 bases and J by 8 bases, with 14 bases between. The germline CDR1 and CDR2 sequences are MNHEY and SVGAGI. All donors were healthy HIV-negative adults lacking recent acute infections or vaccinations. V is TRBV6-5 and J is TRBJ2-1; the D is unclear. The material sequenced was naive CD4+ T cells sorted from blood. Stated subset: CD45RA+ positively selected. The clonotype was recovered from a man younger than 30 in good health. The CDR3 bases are TGTGCCAGCAGCCGAGACTGGGCCCATGAGCAGTTCTTC. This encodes CASSRDWAHEQFF.